This T cell receptor (beta chain) was retrieved from a study of T cell responses to AZD1222 COVID-19 vaccine. This CDR3 comprises 15 residues. Per the germline V gene, CDR1 is SGHNT and CDR2 is YYREEE (reference sequence). The V and J ends lost 4 bases and 2 bases respectively, with 10 bases between them. TCRdb keeps only in-frame clones here, not all; method: immunoSEQ multiplex PCR. The sample holds 120,000 to 150,000 clones, around 90% seen once. This specimen was peripheral blood, taken on day 0 of AZD1222 vaccination. This clonotype was sampled from an adult in good health. The rearrangement links TRBV5-4 to TRBJ2-6; D unclear. CDR3 sequence: CASSHWAPGANVLTF. The DNA of the CDR3 is TGTGCCAGCAGCCACTGGGCCCCTGGGGCCAACGTCCTGACTTTC.